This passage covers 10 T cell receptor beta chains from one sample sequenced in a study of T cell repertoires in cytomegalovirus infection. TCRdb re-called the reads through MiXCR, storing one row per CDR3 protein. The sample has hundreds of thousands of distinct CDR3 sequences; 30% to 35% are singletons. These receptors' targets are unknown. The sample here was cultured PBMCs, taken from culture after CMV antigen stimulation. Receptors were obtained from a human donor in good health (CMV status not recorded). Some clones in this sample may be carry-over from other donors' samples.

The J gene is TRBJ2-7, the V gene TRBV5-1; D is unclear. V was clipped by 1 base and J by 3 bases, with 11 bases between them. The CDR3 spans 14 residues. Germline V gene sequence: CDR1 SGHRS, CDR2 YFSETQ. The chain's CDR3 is CASSLRRADYEQYF. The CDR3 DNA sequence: TGCGCCAGCAGCTTGCGACGGGCTGACTACGAGCAGTACTTC.

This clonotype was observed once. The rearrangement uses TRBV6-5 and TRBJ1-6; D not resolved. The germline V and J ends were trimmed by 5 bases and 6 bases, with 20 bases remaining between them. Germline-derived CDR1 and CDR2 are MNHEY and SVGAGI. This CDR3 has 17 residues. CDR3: CASSTHQNGRSNSPLHF. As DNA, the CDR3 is TGTGCCAGCAGTACCCACCAAAACGGACGGTCTAATTCACCCCTCCACTTT.

CDR3 bases: TGTGCCAGCTCACCACCAAGACAGGCCGAAATGGAAGTGGGAGATACGCAGTATTTT. Its protein is CASSPPRQAEMEVGDTQYF. The V and J genes are TRBV18 and TRBJ2-3, with TRBD1 as a possible D gene (6 bases). Looked up from germline, CDR1 is KGHSH and CDR2 is LQKENI. Deletions cut 0 bases from V and 5 bases from J, with 24 bases between. This CDR3 contains 19 residues. Complete variable domain (other parts from reference TRBV18 and TRBJ2-3): NAGVMQNPRHLVRRRGQEARLRCSPMKGHSHVYWYRQLPEEGLKFMVYLQKENIIDESGMPKERFSAEFPKEGPSILRIQQVVRGDSAAYFCASSPPRQAEMEVGDTQYFGPGTRLTVL.

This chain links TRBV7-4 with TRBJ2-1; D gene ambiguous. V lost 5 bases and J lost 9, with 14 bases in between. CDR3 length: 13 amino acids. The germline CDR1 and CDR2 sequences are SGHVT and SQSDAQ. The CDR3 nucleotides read TGTGCCAGCAGCGGCCACGCCTCGGGTGAGCAGTTCTTC. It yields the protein CASSGHASGEQFF.

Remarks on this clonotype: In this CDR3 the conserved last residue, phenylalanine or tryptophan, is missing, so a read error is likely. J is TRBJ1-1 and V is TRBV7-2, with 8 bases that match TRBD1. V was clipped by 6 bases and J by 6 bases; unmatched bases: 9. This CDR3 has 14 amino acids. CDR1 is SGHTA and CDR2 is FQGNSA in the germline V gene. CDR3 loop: CASSLGTGPPEAFS. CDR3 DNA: TGTGCCAGCAGTTTGGGGACAGGTCCTCCTGAAGCTTTCTCT.

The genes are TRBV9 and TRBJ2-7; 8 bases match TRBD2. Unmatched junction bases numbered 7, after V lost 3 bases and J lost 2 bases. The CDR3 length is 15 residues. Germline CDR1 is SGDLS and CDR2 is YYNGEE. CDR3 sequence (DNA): TGTGCCAGCAGCGCCTATGGGACTAGAACCTACGAGCAGTACTTC. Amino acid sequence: CASSAYGTRTYEQYF.

CDR3 sequence (DNA): TGTGCCAGCAGTGACTCGACAGGCGGGGATGCTTTCTTT. As protein: CASSDSTGGDAFF. This rearrangement joins TRBV6-4 to TRBJ1-1; weak D call: TRBD1 (6 bases). From germline, CDR1 is MRHNA and CDR2 SNTAGT. V lost 0 bases and J lost 11, with 13 bases in between. CDR3 length: 13 residues.

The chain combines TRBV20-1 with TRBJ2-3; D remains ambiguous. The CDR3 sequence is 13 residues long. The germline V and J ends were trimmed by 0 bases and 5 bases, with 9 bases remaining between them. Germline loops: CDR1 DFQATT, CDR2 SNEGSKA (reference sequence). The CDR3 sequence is CSAREGYKDTQYF. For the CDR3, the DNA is TGCAGTGCTAGAGAGGGGTACAAAGATACGCAGTATTTT.

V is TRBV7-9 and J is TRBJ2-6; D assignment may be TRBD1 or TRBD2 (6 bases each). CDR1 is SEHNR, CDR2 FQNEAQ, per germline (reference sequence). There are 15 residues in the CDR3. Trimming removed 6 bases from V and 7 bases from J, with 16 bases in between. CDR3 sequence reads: CASRGGEGEANVLTF. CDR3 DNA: TGTGCCAGCAGGGGGGGCGAGGGGGAAGCCAACGTCCTGACTTTC.

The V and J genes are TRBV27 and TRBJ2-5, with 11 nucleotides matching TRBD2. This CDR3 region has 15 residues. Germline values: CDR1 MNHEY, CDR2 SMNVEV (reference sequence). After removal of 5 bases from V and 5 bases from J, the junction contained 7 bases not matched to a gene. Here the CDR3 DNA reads TGTGCCAGCAGTGTTAGCGGGGGGGTAGCGGAGACCCAGTACTTC. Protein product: CASSVSGGVAETQYF.